Following are 5 T cell receptor beta chains from one sample sequenced in a study of blood T cells in healthy people across ages. Through a sample-barcoded 5' primer and a J-beta primer mix, a second PCR was run for about 6 to 11 cycles. TCRdb passed the 5' RACE reads through MiXCR, listing each CDR3 protein once. The table shows about 780,000 distinct CDR3 sequences, with roughly 26% occurring only once. A further study also used this sample, focusing on T cells of mothers and their children.

Sequenced input: blood. These receptors were obtained from a boy between 10 and 17 years old in good health.

The chain has TRBV3-1 and TRBJ2-7; a possible D gene is TRBD1 (6 bases). Looked up from germline, CDR1 is LGHDT and CDR2 is YNNKEL (reference sequence). Deletions cut 4 bases from V and 3 bases from J, with 16 bases between. The CDR3 has 15 residues. The CDR3 loop reads CASSRMERGIYEQYF. The CDR3 DNA reads TGTGCCAGCAGCCGAATGGAGAGGGGGATCTACGAGCAGTACTTC.

The chain combines TRBV20-1 with TRBJ2-1; 8 nucleotides agree with TRBD2. The end of the DNA is better explained by TRBJ2-5, so the J call may be wrong. This CDR3 spans 15 amino acids. Germline V gene data show CDR1 as DFQATT and CDR2 as SNEGSKA (reference sequence). CDR3 sequence (DNA): TGCAGTGCTAGATCCGGTTCCGGGGGGGTGGAGACCCAGTACTTC. It yields the protein CSARSGSGGVETQYF.

Note on this clonotype: Sequence at one end of the junction differs from germline and may be a read error. The chain recombines TRBV4-1 with TRBJ1-2, with D hard to call. Germline-derived CDR1 and CDR2 are MGHRA and YSYEKL. The CDR3 totals 16 residues. CDR3 protein: CASSQDLGRRPWALYF. The CDR3 nucleotides are TGCGCCAGCAGCCAAGATCTTGGAAGGCGTCCCTGGGCTCTTTACTTC.

A few counts support this clonotype. This chain links TRBV5-1 with TRBJ2-7; D gene unclear. V was cut by 0 bases and J by 3 bases, with 16 bases left in between. The germline V gene encodes CDR1 SGHRS and CDR2 YFSETQ. The CDR3 length is 16 residues. In DNA, the CDR3 is TGCGCCAGCAGCTTGGTGGCAGGCGAGAACTACTACGAGCAGTACTTC. Amino acid sequence: CASSLVAGENYYEQYF.

A few counts support this clonotype. The CDR3 nucleotides read TGCGCCAGCAGCGTGAACCCCCGGGGGGCCATCGGGGAGCTGTTTTTT. Translating it yields CASSVNPRGAIGELFF. This sequence joins TRBV5-1 and TRBJ2-2; maybe TRBD2 (7 bases). The germline gives CDR1 SGHRS, CDR2 YFSETQ. V was trimmed by 4 bases and J by 7 bases, leaving 20 bases between them. There are 16 residues in the CDR3.